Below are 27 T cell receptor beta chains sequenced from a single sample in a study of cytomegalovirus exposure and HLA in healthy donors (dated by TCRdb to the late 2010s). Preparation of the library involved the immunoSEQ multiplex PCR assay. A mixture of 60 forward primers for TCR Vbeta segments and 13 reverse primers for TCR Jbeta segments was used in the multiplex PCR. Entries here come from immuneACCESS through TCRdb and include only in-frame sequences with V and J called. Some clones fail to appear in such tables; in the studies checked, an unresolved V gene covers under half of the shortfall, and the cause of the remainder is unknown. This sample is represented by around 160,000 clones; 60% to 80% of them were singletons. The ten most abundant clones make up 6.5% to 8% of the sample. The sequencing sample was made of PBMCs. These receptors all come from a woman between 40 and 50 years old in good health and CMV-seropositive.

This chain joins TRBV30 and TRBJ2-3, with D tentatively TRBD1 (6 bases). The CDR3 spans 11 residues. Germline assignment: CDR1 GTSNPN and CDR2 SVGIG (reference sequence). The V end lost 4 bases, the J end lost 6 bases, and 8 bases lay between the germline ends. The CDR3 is CAWTRGDTQYF. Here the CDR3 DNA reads TGTGCCTGGACTAGGGGGGATACGCAGTATTTT.

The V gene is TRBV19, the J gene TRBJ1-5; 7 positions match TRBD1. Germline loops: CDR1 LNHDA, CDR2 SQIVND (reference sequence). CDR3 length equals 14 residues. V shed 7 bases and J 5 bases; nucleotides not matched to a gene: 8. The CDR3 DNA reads TGTGCCAGTACGAGGGGACAGACTTATCAGCCCCAGCATTTT. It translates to CASTRGQTYQPQHF.

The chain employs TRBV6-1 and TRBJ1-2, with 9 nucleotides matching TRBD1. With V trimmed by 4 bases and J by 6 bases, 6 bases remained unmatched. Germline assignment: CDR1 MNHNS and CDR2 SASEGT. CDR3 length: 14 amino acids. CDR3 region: CASSVTGGKDGYTF. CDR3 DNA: TGTGCCAGCAGTGTGACAGGGGGGAAGGATGGCTACACCTTC.

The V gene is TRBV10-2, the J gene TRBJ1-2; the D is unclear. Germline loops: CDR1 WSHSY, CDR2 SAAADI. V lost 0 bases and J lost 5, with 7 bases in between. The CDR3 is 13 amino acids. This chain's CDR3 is CASSESVRYGYTF. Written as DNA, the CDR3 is TGCGCCAGCAGTGAGTCGGTCCGGTATGGCTACACCTTC.

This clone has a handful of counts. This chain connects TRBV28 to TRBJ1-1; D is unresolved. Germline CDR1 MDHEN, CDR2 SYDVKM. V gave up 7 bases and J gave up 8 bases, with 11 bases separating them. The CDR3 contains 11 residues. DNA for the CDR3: TGTGCCAGCACCTTTCAGCGAGAAGCTTTCTTT. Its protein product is CASTFQREAFF.

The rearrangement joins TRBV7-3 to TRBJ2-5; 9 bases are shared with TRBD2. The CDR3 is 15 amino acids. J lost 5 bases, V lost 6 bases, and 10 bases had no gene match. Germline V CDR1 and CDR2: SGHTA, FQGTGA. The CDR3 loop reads CASSGMGSGGETQYF. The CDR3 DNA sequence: TGTGCCAGCAGTGGTATGGGCAGCGGGGGGGAGACCCAGTACTTC.

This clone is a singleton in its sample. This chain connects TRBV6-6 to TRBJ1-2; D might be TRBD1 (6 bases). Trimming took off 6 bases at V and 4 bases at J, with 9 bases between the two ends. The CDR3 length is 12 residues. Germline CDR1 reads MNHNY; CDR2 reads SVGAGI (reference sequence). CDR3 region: CASRSGVYGYTF. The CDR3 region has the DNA TGTGCCAGCAGATCAGGGGTCTATGGCTACACCTTC.

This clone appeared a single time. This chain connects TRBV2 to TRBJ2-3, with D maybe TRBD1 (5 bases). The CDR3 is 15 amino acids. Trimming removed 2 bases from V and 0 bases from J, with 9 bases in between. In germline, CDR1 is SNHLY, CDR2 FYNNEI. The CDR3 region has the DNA TGTGCCAGCAGTGAAAGGACATCTAGCACAGATACGCAGTATTTT. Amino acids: CASSERTSSTDTQYF.

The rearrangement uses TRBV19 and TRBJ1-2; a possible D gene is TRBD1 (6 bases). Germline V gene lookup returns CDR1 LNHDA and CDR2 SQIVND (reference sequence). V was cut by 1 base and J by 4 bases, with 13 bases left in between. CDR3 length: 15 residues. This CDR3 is CASSIVSRGSYGYTF. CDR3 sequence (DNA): TGTGCCAGTAGTATAGTCTCCAGGGGATCCTATGGCTACACCTTC.

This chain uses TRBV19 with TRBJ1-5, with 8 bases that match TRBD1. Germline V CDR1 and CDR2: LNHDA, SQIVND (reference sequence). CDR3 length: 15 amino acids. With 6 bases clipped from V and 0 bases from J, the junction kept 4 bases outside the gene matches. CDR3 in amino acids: CASSRTGFSNQPQHF. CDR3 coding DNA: TGTGCCAGTAGCAGGACAGGGTTTAGCAATCAGCCCCAGCATTTT. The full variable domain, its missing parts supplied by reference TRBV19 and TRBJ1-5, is DGGITQSPKYLFRKEGQNVTLSCEQNLNHDAMYWYRQDPGQGLRLIYYSQIVNDFQKGDIAEGYSVSREKKESFPLTVTSAQKNPTAFYLCASSRTGFSNQPQHFGDGTRLSIL.

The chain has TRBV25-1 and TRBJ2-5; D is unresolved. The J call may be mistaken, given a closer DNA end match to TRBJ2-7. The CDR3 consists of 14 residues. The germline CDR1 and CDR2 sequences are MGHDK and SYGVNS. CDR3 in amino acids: CASSEFRSSYEQYF. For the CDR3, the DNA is TGTGCCAGCAGTGAGTTCCGGAGTTCCTACGAGCAGTACTTC.

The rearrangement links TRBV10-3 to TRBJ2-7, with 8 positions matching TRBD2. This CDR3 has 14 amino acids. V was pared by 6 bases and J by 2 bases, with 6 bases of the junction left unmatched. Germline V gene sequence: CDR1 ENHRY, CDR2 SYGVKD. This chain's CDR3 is CAISPRGGPYEQYF. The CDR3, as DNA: TGTGCCATCAGCCCCCGGGGGGGTCCCTACGAGCAGTACTTC.

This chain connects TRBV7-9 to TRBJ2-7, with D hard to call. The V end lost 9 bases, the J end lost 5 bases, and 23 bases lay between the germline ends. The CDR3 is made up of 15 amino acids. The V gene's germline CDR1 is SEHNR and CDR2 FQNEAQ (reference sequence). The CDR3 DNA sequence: TGTGCCAGGCCCCTTGGTCCGCGCCTTCCCCACGAGCAGTACTTC. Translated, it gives CARPLGPRLPHEQYF.

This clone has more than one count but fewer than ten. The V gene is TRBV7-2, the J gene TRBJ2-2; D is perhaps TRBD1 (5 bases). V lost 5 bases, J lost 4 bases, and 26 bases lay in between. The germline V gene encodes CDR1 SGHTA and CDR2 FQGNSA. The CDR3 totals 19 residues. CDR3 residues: CASSPLGAGIIGRTGELFF. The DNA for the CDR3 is TGTGCCAGCAGCCCTCTTGGGGCAGGGATAATTGGCCGCACCGGGGAGCTGTTTTTT.

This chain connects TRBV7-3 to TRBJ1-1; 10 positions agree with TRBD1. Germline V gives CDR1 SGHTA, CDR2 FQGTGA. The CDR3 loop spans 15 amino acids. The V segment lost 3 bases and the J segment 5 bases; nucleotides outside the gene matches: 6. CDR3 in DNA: TGTGCCAGCAGCTTGACAGGGGGCGAAATTACTGAAGCTTTCTTT. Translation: CASSLTGGEITEAFF.

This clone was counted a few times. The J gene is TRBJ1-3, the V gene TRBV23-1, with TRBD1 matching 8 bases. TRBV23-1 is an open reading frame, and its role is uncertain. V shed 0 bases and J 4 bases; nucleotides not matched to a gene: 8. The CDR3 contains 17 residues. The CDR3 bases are TGCGCCAGCAGTCAATCGATGGACCGGACAGGGGGAAACACCATATATTTT. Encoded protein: CASSQSMDRTGGNTIYF.

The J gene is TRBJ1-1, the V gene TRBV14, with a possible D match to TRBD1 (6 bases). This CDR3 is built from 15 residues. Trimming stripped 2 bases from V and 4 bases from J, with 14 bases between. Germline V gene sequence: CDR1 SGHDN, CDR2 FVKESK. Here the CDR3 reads CASSQIPGAGTEAFF. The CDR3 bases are TGTGCCAGCAGCCAAATCCCAGGGGCCGGCACTGAAGCTTTCTTT.

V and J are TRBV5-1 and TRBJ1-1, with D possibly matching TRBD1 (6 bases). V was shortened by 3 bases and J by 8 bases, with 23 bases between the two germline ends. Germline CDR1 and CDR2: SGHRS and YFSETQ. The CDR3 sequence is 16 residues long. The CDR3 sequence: CASSSHKTLGGEEAFF. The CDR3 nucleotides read TGCGCCAGCAGCTCTCACAAGACGTTAGGGGGTGAGGAAGCTTTCTTT. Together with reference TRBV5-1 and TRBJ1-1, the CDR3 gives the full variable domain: KAGVTQTPRYLIKTRGQQVTLSCSPISGHRSVSWYQQTPGQGLQFLFEYFSETQRNKGNFPGRFSGRQFSNSRSEMNVSTLELGDSALYLCASSSHKTLGGEEAFFGQGTRLTVV.

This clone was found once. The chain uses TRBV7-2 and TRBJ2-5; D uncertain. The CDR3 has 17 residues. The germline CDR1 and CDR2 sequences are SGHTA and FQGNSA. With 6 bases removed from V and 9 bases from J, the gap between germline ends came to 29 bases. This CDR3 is CASSESSWIIVDEAQYF. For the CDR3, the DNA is TGTGCCAGCAGTGAGTCTTCGTGGATCATCGTCGACGAGGCCCAGTACTTC.

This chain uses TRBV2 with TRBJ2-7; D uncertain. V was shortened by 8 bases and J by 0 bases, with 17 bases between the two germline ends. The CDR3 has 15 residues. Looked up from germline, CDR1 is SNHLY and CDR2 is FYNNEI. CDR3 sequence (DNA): TGTGCCAGCTCAAAGACTCATTCAAGCTCCTACGAGCAGTACTTC. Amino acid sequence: CASSKTHSSSYEQYF.

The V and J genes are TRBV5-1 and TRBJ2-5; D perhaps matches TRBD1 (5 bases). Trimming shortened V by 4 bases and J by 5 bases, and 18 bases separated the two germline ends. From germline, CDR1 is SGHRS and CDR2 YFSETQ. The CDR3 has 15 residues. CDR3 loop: CASSLRVGPGETQYF. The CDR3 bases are TGCGCCAGCAGCCTACGGGTCGGCCCAGGGGAGACCCAGTACTTC.

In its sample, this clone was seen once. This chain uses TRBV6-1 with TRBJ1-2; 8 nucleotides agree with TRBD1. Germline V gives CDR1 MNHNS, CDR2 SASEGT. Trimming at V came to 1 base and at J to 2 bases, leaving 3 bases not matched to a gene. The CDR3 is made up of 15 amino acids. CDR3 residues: CASSEVAGGNYGYTF. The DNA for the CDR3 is TGTGCCAGCAGTGAAGTCGCAGGGGGCAACTATGGCTACACCTTC.

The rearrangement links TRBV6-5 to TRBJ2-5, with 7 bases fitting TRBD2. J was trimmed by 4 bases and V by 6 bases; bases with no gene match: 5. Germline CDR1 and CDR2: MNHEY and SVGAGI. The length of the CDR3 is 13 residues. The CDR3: CASRSGGLETQYF. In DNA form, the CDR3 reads TGTGCCAGCAGATCGGGGGGATTAGAGACCCAGTACTTC.

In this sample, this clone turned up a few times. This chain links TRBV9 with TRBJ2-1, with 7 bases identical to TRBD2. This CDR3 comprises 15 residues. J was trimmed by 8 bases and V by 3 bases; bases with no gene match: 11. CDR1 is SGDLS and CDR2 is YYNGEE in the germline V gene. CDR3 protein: CASSGGGGGPDEQFF. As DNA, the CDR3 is TGTGCCAGCAGCGGTGGCGGGGGTGGGCCGGATGAGCAGTTCTTC.

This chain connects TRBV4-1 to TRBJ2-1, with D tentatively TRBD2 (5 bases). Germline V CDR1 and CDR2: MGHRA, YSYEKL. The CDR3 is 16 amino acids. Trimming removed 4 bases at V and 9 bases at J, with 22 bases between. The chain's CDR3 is CASSLRRGISTTEQFF. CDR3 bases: TGCGCCAGCAGCCTAAGACGAGGGATATCCACCACTGAGCAGTTCTTC.

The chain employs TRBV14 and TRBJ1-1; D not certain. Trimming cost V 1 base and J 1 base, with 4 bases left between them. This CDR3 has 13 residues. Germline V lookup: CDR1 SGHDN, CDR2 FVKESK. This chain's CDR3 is CASSQAGNTEAFF. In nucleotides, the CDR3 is TGTGCCAGCAGCCAAGCAGGGAACACTGAAGCTTTCTTT.

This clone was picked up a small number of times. For the CDR3, the DNA is TGCGCCAGCAGCCAAGACAGGGCGGCGAATGGCTACACCTTC. Its protein is CASSQDRAANGYTF. V is TRBV5-1 and J is TRBJ1-2; TRBD1 agrees at 7 bases. The CDR3 is 14 residues long. Unmatched junction bases numbered 9, after V lost 4 bases and J lost 6 bases. Germline V gene lookup returns CDR1 SGHRS and CDR2 YFSETQ.